The 32 T cell receptor beta chains presented below share a single source sample, sequenced in a study of blood T cell repertoires in COVID-19. The protocol was immunoSEQ multiplex PCR, while the TCRdb copy is restricted to in-frame clones and leaves out a portion. The data hold 70,000 to 95,000 clones, with approximately 80% observed a single time. Sequenced material: peripheral blood. These receptors all stem from a man older than 75 with active or convalescent COVID-19.

This chain connects TRBV29-1 to TRBJ2-1; perhaps TRBD1 as D (6 bases). The CDR3 contains 14 residues. Looked up from germline, CDR1 is SQVTM and CDR2 is ANQGSEA. Trimming took off 5 bases at V and 5 bases at J, with 16 bases between the two ends. The chain's CDR3 is CSVRGGVGHNEQFF. CDR3 sequence (DNA): TGCAGCGTTCGTGGGGGCGTGGGGCACAATGAGCAGTTCTTC.

The chain employs TRBV5-1 and TRBJ2-3; 14 bases are shared with TRBD2. The CDR3 extends over 16 amino acids. Per the germline V gene, CDR1 is SGHRS and CDR2 is YFSETQ. V was clipped by 4 bases and J by 6 bases; unmatched bases: 7. The CDR3 loop reads CASSPGLAGGVDTQYF. DNA of the CDR3: TGCGCCAGCAGCCCAGGACTAGCGGGGGGCGTGGATACGCAGTATTTT.

The V call is TRBV27, the J call TRBJ1-4; D possibly corresponds to TRBD1 (6 bases). V was clipped by 2 bases and J by 8 bases, with 12 bases between them. Per the germline V gene, CDR1 is MNHEY and CDR2 is SMNVEV (reference sequence). This CDR3 region has 14 residues. Here the CDR3 reads CASSLLQGREKLFF. The DNA of the CDR3 is TGTGCCAGCAGTTTACTACAGGGCCGCGAAAAACTGTTTTTT. Supplemented by reference TRBV27 and TRBJ1-4, the full variable domain reads EAQVTQNPRYLITVTGKKLTVTCSQNMNHEYMSWYRQDPGLGLRQIYYSMNVEVTDKGDVPEGYKVSRKEKRNFPLILESPSPNQTSLYFCASSLLQGREKLFFGSGTQLSVL.

The rearrangement joins TRBV10-1 to TRBJ1-2, with a weak D call TRBD1 (6 bases). Germline V gene lookup returns CDR1 WNHNN and CDR2 SYGVQD (reference sequence). This CDR3 spans 14 amino acids. The V end lost 0 bases, the J end lost 3 bases, and 8 bases lay between the germline ends. The DNA of the CDR3 is TGCGCCAGCAGTGAGTCGGGACAATACTATGGCTACACCTTC. This encodes CASSESGQYYGYTF.

This clone was seen a handful of times. The chain joins TRBV27 to TRBJ1-6, with 7 bases identical to TRBD1. V shed 5 bases and J 3 bases; nucleotides not matched to a gene: 13. The CDR3 extends over 18 amino acids. The germline gives CDR1 MNHEY, CDR2 SMNVEV (reference sequence). The CDR3 DNA reads as TGTGCCAGCAGTAGGTACAGGGGCCCTCGTGACTATAATTCACCCCTCCACTTT. Translating gives CASSRYRGPRDYNSPLHF.

V and J are TRBV2 and TRBJ2-5, with D hard to call. This CDR3 is built from 13 residues. CDR1 is SNHLY and CDR2 is FYNNEI in the germline V gene. V lost 6 bases and J 0 bases, leaving 8 bases between the germline ends. The CDR3 DNA sequence: TGTGCCAGCAGGCGGTCGTACCAAGAGACCCAGTACTTC. It is translated as CASRRSYQETQYF.

V and J are TRBV27 and TRBJ2-2; 8 nucleotides agree with TRBD2. Germline V CDR1 and CDR2: MNHEY, SMNVEV (reference sequence). The V gene end was trimmed by 3 bases and the J gene end by 5 bases; junction bases not matched to a gene: 5. There are 15 residues in the CDR3. CDR3 DNA: TGTGCCAGCAGTTTCGGGACTAGTAATACCGGGGAGCTGTTTTTT. This encodes CASSFGTSNTGELFF.

This clone was seen just once. This sequence joins TRBV29-1 and TRBJ2-5, with a possible D match to TRBD2 (6 bases). CDR1 is SQVTM and CDR2 is ANQGSEA in the germline V gene. V was pared by 4 bases and J by 4 bases, with 13 bases between. CDR3 length equals 13 residues. CDR3 sequence: CSVAGTGRETQYF. The CDR3 DNA follows: TGCAGCGTTGCGGGGACCGGGAGAGAGACCCAGTACTTC. Looking up the rest from reference TRBV29-1 and TRBJ2-5 gives the full variable domain: SAVISQKPSRDICQRGTSLTIQCQVDSQVTMMFWYRQQPGQSLTLIATANQGSEATYESGFVIDKFPISRPNLTFSTLTVSNMSPEDSSIYLCSVAGTGRETQYFGPGTRLLVL.

The chain uses TRBV4-2 and TRBJ1-2; D gene unclear. Per the germline V gene, CDR1 is LGHNA and CDR2 is YNFKEQ. V was pared by 2 bases and J by 8 bases, with 15 bases between. The length of the CDR3 is 14 residues. CDR3 nucleotides: TGTGCCAGCAGCCAACCACGCCCGCGAGAAGGCTACACCTTC. As protein: CASSQPRPREGYTF.

The V gene is TRBV24-1, the J gene TRBJ2-1; 9 bases are a match to TRBD2. The V segment lost 7 bases and the J segment 5 bases; nucleotides outside the gene matches: 11. Germline V gene lookup returns CDR1 KGHDR and CDR2 SFDVKD. This CDR3 region has 16 residues. In DNA, the CDR3 is TGTGCCACCAGCGAACCTAGCGGGATAGGGAACAATGAGCAGTTCTTC. Translated, it gives CATSEPSGIGNNEQFF.

This chain links TRBV7-9 with TRBJ2-3; D might be TRBD1 (5 bases). The V gene's germline CDR1 is SEHNR and CDR2 FQNEAQ (reference sequence). The CDR3 loop spans 12 amino acids. V was clipped by 6 bases and J by 5 bases, with 9 bases between them. Written as DNA, the CDR3 is TGTGCCAGCAGGTCCCAGGGAGATACGCAGTATTTT. It yields the protein CASRSQGDTQYF.

The chain has TRBV7-8 and TRBJ1-2; TRBD1 might be the D (5 bases). The CDR3 covers 14 residues. V was clipped by 0 bases and J by 4 bases, with 9 bases between them. Germline CDR1 is SGHVS and CDR2 is FQNEAQ. The DNA of the CDR3 is TGTGCCAGCAGCTTAGCACAGGCCTCCTATGGCTACACCTTC. Translation gives CASSLAQASYGYTF.

The chain couples TRBV6-5 to TRBJ1-3; a possible D gene is TRBD1 (6 bases). Germline loops: CDR1 MNHEY, CDR2 SVGAGI. This CDR3 is built from 15 residues. V lost 6 bases, J lost 7 bases, and 19 bases lay in between. CDR3 sequence (DNA): TGTGCCAGCAGCCGACAGGCCCTTTTTGGGAACACCATATATTTT. Its translation is CASSRQALFGNTIYF.

The V gene is TRBV2, the J gene TRBJ1-5, with TRBD1 matching 9 bases. Losses at the gene ends were 8 bases for V and 4 bases for J; bases not matched to a gene: 3. The CDR3 spans 13 residues. Germline values: CDR1 SNHLY, CDR2 FYNNEI. In nucleotides, the CDR3 is TGTGCCAGCGGGACAGGGCCGAATCAGCCCCAGCATTTT. As protein: CASGTGPNQPQHF.

This clone was detected ten times or more. This chain joins TRBV2 and TRBJ2-5; TRBD1 aligns across 10 bases. CDR3 length: 15 amino acids. J lost 2 bases, V lost 6 bases, and 6 bases had no gene match. Germline V lookup: CDR1 SNHLY, CDR2 FYNNEI. CDR3 DNA: TGTGCCAGCAGAGGGGACAGGGGCCTACAAGAGACCCAGTACTTC. This translates into CASRGDRGLQETQYF.

The rearrangement joins TRBV12-5 to TRBJ1-2; 10 bases line up with TRBD1. V shed 6 bases and J 7 bases; nucleotides not matched to a gene: 8. CDR1 and CDR2 (germline): LGHNT, FRNRAP. The CDR3 spans 14 residues. CDR3 region: CASGSPGQGSGYTF. The CDR3, as DNA: TGTGCTAGTGGGTCACCGGGACAGGGGTCTGGCTACACCTTC.

J is TRBJ2-3 and V is TRBV5-1, with D possibly matching TRBD1 (6 bases). This CDR3 is built from 15 residues. Germline CDR1 and CDR2: SGHRS and YFSETQ. Trimming removed 8 bases from V and 2 bases from J, with 18 bases in between. The CDR3 here is CASLRGSPFTDTQYF. The CDR3 DNA reads as TGCGCCAGTCTAAGGGGGAGCCCATTCACAGATACGCAGTATTTT.

This chain joins TRBV11-3 and TRBJ1-2; D ambiguous. Germline loops: CDR1 SGHNT, CDR2 YENEEA. V lost 4 bases and J 0 bases, leaving 9 bases between the germline ends. The CDR3 covers 14 residues. The CDR3 loop reads CASSSGRANYGYTF. In nucleotides, the CDR3 is TGTGCCAGCAGCTCGGGGAGAGCTAACTATGGCTACACCTTC.

Here the CDR3 DNA reads TGCGCCAGCAGCTGGGGGACAGGGACCCAGAACACTGAAGCTTTCTTT. Its protein is CASSWGTGTQNTEAFF. The chain carries TRBV5-1 and TRBJ1-1; 9 bases map to TRBD1. Germline trimming cut 3 bases from V and 1 base from J; bases unmatched to any gene: 7. CDR3 size: 16 residues. Germline CDR1 is SGHRS and CDR2 is YFSETQ.

The gene calls are TRBV19 and TRBJ1-6, with D perhaps matching TRBD1 (5 bases). The CDR3 length is 14 residues. Germline-derived CDR1 and CDR2 are LNHDA and SQIVND (reference sequence). The V and J ends lost 3 bases and 10 bases respectively, with 13 bases between them. CDR3 residues: CASSMGRVSSPLHF. The CDR3 DNA reads as TGTGCCAGTAGTATGGGCAGGGTAAGCTCACCCCTCCACTTT.

The chain carries TRBV19 and TRBJ1-6, with unresolved D. The CDR3 spans 15 residues. Germline V gene lookup returns CDR1 LNHDA and CDR2 SQIVND (reference sequence). V lost 5 bases and J 0 bases, leaving 8 bases between the germline ends. Here the CDR3 reads CASSQDSSYNSPLHF. The DNA of the CDR3 is TGTGCCAGTAGTCAAGATAGCTCCTATAATTCACCCCTCCACTTT.

This clone occurred a few times. The chain has TRBV27 and TRBJ2-5; TRBD1 aligns across 8 bases. The germline gives CDR1 MNHEY, CDR2 SMNVEV (reference sequence). Losses at the gene ends were 5 bases for V and 4 bases for J; bases not matched to a gene: 9. This CDR3 spans 15 amino acids. DNA of the CDR3: TGTGCCAGCAGTGTAGATACAGGGGGAAGAGAGACCCAGTACTTC. This encodes CASSVDTGGRETQYF.

This chain connects TRBV6-2 or TRBV6-3 to TRBJ1-2; 10 positions match TRBD1. Germline-derived CDR1 and CDR2 are MNHEY and SVGEGT. The ends lost 6 bases at V and 4 bases at J; junction bases unmatched: 14. The CDR3 contains 17 residues. The CDR3 is CASSLPPGTGVGYGYTF. The CDR3 DNA reads TGTGCCAGCAGCCTCCCCCCCGGGACAGGGGTCGGCTATGGCTACACCTTC.

The chain employs TRBV28 and TRBJ2-7, with TRBD2 matching over 7 bases. V gave up 3 bases and J gave up 7 bases; unmatched junction bases: 9. The CDR3 contains 14 residues. Germline CDR1 is MDHEN and CDR2 is SYDVKM. The CDR3 sequence: CASSFSGGTWEQYV. The CDR3 nucleotides are TGTGCCAGCAGTTTTTCCGGGGGGACCTGGGAGCAGTACGTC.

The chain recombines TRBV5-1 with TRBJ2-5; D gene ambiguous. Germline V gene data show CDR1 as SGHRS and CDR2 as YFSETQ. The CDR3 spans 15 residues. Trimming took off 0 bases at V and 1 base at J, with 10 bases between the two ends. The CDR3: CASSLVVPSQETQYF. For the CDR3, the DNA is TGCGCCAGCAGCTTGGTGGTCCCCAGCCAAGAGACCCAGTACTTC.

CDR3 DNA: TGTGCCAGCAGCCTCCATCCCGAGGGGGCAAGCCAGCCCCAGCATTTT. Translating it yields CASSLHPEGASQPQHF. The chain is built from TRBV28 and TRBJ1-5; 7 bases are shared with TRBD1. Germline CDR1 is MDHEN and CDR2 is SYDVKM. The J segment lost 7 bases and the V segment lost 6 bases, leaving 15 bases of the junction unmatched. The CDR3 is 16 amino acids.

CDR3 region: CASSPIRGDSNQPQHF. The CDR3 region has the DNA TGTGCCAGCAGCCCTATCCGAGGAGATAGCAATCAGCCCCAGCATTTT. V is TRBV21-1 and J is TRBJ1-5. TRBV21-1 corresponds to a pseudogene. The CDR3 totals 16 residues.

This rearrangement joins TRBV5-6 to TRBJ1-5, with 8 bases that match TRBD1. The J segment lost 0 bases and the V segment lost 2 bases, leaving 1 base of the junction unmatched. CDR3 size: 15 residues. The germline V gene encodes CDR1 SGHDT and CDR2 YYEEEE. The CDR3 reads CASSFRGLSNQPQHF. The CDR3 bases are TGTGCCAGCAGCTTCAGGGGGCTTAGCAATCAGCCCCAGCATTTT.

V gene TRBV6-5 combines with J gene TRBJ1-1; TRBD1 agrees at 9 bases. J gave up 7 bases and V 10 bases, and 10 bases lay outside the gene matches. CDR1 and CDR2 (germline): MNHEY, SVGAGI. This CDR3 has 13 residues. The CDR3 region is CATNLQGAVEAFF. For the CDR3, the DNA is TGTGCCACTAACCTACAGGGGGCAGTTGAAGCTTTCTTT.

This chain uses TRBV18 with TRBJ2-7; 9 positions match TRBD1. V gave up 2 bases and J gave up 7 bases; unmatched junction bases: 12. This CDR3 has 16 residues. CDR1 is KGHSH, CDR2 LQKENI, per germline. The CDR3 is CASSPGTGNLAREQYV. CDR3 DNA sequence: TGTGCCAGCTCACCAGGGACAGGGAACCTTGCTCGGGAGCAGTACGTC.

J is TRBJ2-5 and V is TRBV10-3, with 8 bases matching TRBD1. J was trimmed by 0 bases and V by 4 bases; bases with no gene match: 1. The germline V gene encodes CDR1 ENHRY and CDR2 SYGVKD. This CDR3 has 14 residues. The CDR3 protein is CAISADRDQETQYF. Here the CDR3 DNA reads TGTGCCATCAGTGCGGACAGGGACCAAGAGACCCAGTACTTC.

This clone has just a few counts. The J gene is TRBJ1-1, the V gene TRBV6-2 or TRBV6-3; D call uncertain. The length of the CDR3 is 12 residues. In germline, CDR1 is MNHEY, CDR2 SVGEGT. V was cut by 2 bases and J by 6 bases, with 7 bases left in between. In DNA, the CDR3 is TGTGCCAGCAGTTACCGGAGGGCTGAAGCTTTCTTT. Translated: CASSYRRAEAFF.